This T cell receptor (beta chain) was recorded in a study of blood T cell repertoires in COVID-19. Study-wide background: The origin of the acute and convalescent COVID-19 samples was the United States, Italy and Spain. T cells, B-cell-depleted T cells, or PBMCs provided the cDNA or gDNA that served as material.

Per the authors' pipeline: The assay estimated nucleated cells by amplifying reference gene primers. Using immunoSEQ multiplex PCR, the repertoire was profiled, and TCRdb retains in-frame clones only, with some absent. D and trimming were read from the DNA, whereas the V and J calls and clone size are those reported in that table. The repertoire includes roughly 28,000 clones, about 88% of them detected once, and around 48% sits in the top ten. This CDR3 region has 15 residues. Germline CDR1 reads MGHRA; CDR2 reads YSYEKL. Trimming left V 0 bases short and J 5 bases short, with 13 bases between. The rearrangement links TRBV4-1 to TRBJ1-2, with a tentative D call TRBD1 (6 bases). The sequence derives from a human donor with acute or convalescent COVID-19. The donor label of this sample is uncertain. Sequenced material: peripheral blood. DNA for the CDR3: TGCGCCAGCAGCCAAGATCCCGGACAGATATATGGCTACACCTTC. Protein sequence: CASSQDPGQIYGYTF.